The next 28 T cell receptor beta chains were all read from a single sample in a study of blood T cell repertoires in COVID-19. Some clones are missing from TCRdb's copy, which holds only in-frame ones; the method was immunoSEQ multiplex PCR. The repertoire holds around 150,000 clones, roughly 90% seen once, with around 6.7% in the top ten. The sequenced material came from PBMCs or T cells enriched from blood (not recorded which). All receptors come from a woman aged 45 to 65 who had recovered from COVID-19.

The V and J genes are TRBV5-1 and TRBJ1-1; D is ambiguous. Germline assignment: CDR1 SGHRS and CDR2 YFSETQ. With 4 bases removed from V and 1 base from J, the gap between germline ends came to 17 bases. There are 16 residues in the CDR3. The CDR3 region has the DNA TGCGCCAGCAGCACAGCCCCGGGAGGGCCGAACACTGAAGCTTTCTTT. This gives the protein CASSTAPGGPNTEAFF.

The chain links TRBV7-2 to TRBJ2-2; 13 bases align to TRBD2. This CDR3 has 16 amino acids. With V trimmed by 3 bases and J by 4 bases, 2 bases remained unmatched. Germline assignment: CDR1 SGHTA and CDR2 FQGNSA. CDR3 coding DNA: TGTGCCAGCAGCTTTTGGACTAGCGGGGGCACCGGGGAGCTGTTTTTT. Translated: CASSFWTSGGTGELFF.

This chain links TRBV19 with TRBJ2-1, with 9 positions matching TRBD1. Germline V gives CDR1 LNHDA, CDR2 SQIVND (reference sequence). The CDR3 is 18 residues long. Germline trimming cut 2 bases from V and 9 bases from J; bases unmatched to any gene: 17. Here the CDR3 DNA reads TGTGCCAGTAGTATAAGTCGTTTGAGGGACAGGGTGCAGGGTGAGCAGTTCTTC. This gives the protein CASSISRLRDRVQGEQFF.

This chain's CDR3 is CASSLLTSGVYNEQFF. In DNA, the CDR3 is TGTGCCAGTAGTCTACTAACTAGCGGGGTCTACAATGAGCAGTTCTTC. The V call is TRBV19, the J call TRBJ2-1; 10 bases are shared with TRBD2. There are 16 residues in the CDR3. Losses at the gene ends were 5 bases for V and 3 bases for J; bases not matched to a gene: 7. The germline CDR1 and CDR2 sequences are LNHDA and SQIVND (reference sequence).

This CDR3 reads CATKDSLNTEAFF. For the CDR3, the DNA is TGTGCCACTAAGGACAGTTTGAACACTGAAGCTTTCTTT. The rearrangement links TRBV10-3 to TRBJ1-1; TRBD1 is a possible D gene (6 bases). The CDR3 loop spans 13 amino acids. Trimming took off 10 bases at V and 0 bases at J, with 12 bases between the two ends. From germline, CDR1 is ENHRY and CDR2 SYGVKD.

This chain links TRBV11-3 with TRBJ2-3; TRBD2 aligns across 8 bases. The CDR3 is made up of 16 amino acids. CDR1 is SGHNT and CDR2 is YENEEA in the germline V gene. J lost 0 bases, V lost 4 bases, and 6 bases had no gene match. The CDR3 coding sequence is TGTGCCAGCAGCTCGGGGACTAGGGGAAGCACAGATACGCAGTATTTT. This encodes CASSSGTRGSTDTQYF.

This clone was detected once. J is TRBJ2-5 and V is TRBV7-3; D perhaps matches TRBD2 (7 bases). Between the trimmed V and J ends, which lost 5 bases and 3 bases, there was a span of 10 bases. Germline loops: CDR1 SGHTA, CDR2 FQGTGA. The CDR3 spans 13 residues. The CDR3 coding sequence is TGTGCCAGCAGCCGGGGGGCCGAAGAGACCCAGTACTTC. It codes for CASSRGAEETQYF.

The V call is TRBV27, the J call TRBJ2-3; 8 bases are a match to TRBD2. J was trimmed by 5 bases and V by 6 bases; bases with no gene match: 4. Germline CDR1 is MNHEY and CDR2 is SMNVEV (reference sequence). The CDR3 loop spans 13 amino acids. CDR3 residues: CASSQREGDTQYF. CDR3 bases: TGTGCCAGCAGCCAACGGGAGGGAGATACGCAGTATTTT.

This chain connects TRBV7-3 to TRBJ2-5; the match to TRBD1 covers 9 bases. This CDR3 spans 16 amino acids. V lost 3 bases, J lost 4 bases, and 9 bases stayed unmatched. Germline V gives CDR1 SGHTA, CDR2 FQGTGA. CDR3 sequence reads: CASSFFPRQGGETQYF. Here the CDR3 DNA reads TGTGCCAGCAGCTTTTTCCCGAGACAGGGGGGAGAGACCCAGTACTTC.

V gene TRBV5-4 combines with J gene TRBJ2-5; TRBD1 agrees at 11 bases. Germline trimming cut 5 bases from V and 0 bases from J; bases unmatched to any gene: 9. The CDR3 totals 17 residues. Germline CDR1 reads SGHNT; CDR2 reads YYREEE (reference sequence). The CDR3 loop reads CASSPPGQGGYQETQYF. CDR3 in DNA: TGTGCCAGCAGTCCGCCGGGACAGGGGGGTTACCAAGAGACCCAGTACTTC.

The J gene is TRBJ2-7, the V gene TRBV14, with D perhaps TRBD2 (5 bases). Germline CDR1 and CDR2: SGHDN and FVKESK. The V and J ends lost 2 bases and 6 bases respectively, with 8 bases between them. The CDR3 is made up of 12 amino acids. The CDR3 DNA follows: TGTGCCAGCAGCCAATTCGGGGTCGAGCAGTACTTC. It yields the protein CASSQFGVEQYF. Based on the CDR3 plus reference TRBV14 and TRBJ2-7, the full variable domain is EAGVTQFPSHSVIEKGQTVTLRCDPISGHDNLYWYRRVMGKEIKFLLHFVKESKQDESGMPNNRFLAERTGGTYSTLKVQPAELEDSGVYFCASSQFGVEQYFGPGTRLTVT.

The chain has TRBV7-2 and TRBJ2-1; 9 bases line up with TRBD2. CDR3 size: 15 residues. The germline V gene encodes CDR1 SGHTA and CDR2 FQGNSA. Trimming at V came to 1 base and at J to 4 bases, leaving 2 bases not matched to a gene. CDR3 DNA sequence: TGTGCCAGCAGCTTAGAGCGGGGGGCATACAATGAGCAGTTCTTC. Translated: CASSLERGAYNEQFF.

The rearrangement joins TRBV7-9 to TRBJ1-2, with 9 bases lining up with TRBD1. CDR3 length equals 16 residues. In germline, CDR1 is SEHNR, CDR2 FQNEAQ (reference sequence). V was pared by 4 bases and J by 8 bases, with 14 bases of the junction left unmatched. CDR3 in DNA: TGTGCCAGCAGCTCCTTACAGGGGGCGCAGGCCTGGGGCTACACCTTC. This sequence encodes CASSSLQGAQAWGYTF.

The J gene is TRBJ1-1, the V gene TRBV7-2; a weak D match, TRBD1 (6 bases). V lost 5 bases to trimming and J lost 1 base, with 14 bases between them. From germline, CDR1 is SGHTA and CDR2 FQGNSA. The CDR3 loop spans 15 amino acids. For the CDR3, the DNA is TGTGCCAGCAGCGGCCCAGGCAGGGGGAACACTGAAGCTTTCTTT. Translation gives CASSGPGRGNTEAFF.

Points on this clone: Other DNA sequences in this sample translate to the same CDR3. The chain couples TRBV30 to TRBJ2-7, with 7 nucleotides matching TRBD1. The CDR3 runs to 12 residues. Germline assignment: CDR1 GTSNPN and CDR2 SVGIG (reference sequence). The CDR3 reads CAWEPGQNEQYF. CDR3 bases: TGTGCTTGGGAACCGGGACAGAACGAGCAGTACTTC.

The chain uses TRBV19 and TRBJ2-7; 9 bases are a match to TRBD1. The CDR3 is 14 residues long. CDR1 is LNHDA and CDR2 is SQIVND in the germline V gene (reference sequence). After removal of 6 bases from V and 2 bases from J, the junction contained 5 bases not matched to a gene. CDR3: CASSSRTGAYEQYF. CDR3 DNA: TGTGCCAGTAGCTCGAGGACAGGGGCCTACGAGCAGTACTTC.

CDR3 sequence: CASSRTPGEQTGELFF. CDR3 DNA: TGTGCCAGCAGCCGTACGCCGGGGGAACAGACCGGGGAGCTGTTTTTT. The V call is TRBV5-5, the J call TRBJ2-2; D may be TRBD2 (6 bases). The CDR3 sequence is 16 residues long. The germline V gene encodes CDR1 SGHKS and CDR2 YYEKEE (reference sequence). V was cut by 4 bases and J by 5 bases, with 18 bases left in between.

This chain connects TRBV5-1 to TRBJ2-1, with 9 nucleotides matching TRBD2. The CDR3 has 14 residues. The J segment lost 7 bases and the V segment lost 4 bases, leaving 6 bases of the junction unmatched. Germline CDR1 is SGHRS and CDR2 is YFSETQ. In DNA form, the CDR3 reads TGCGCCAGCAGCGTTAGCGGGGGTGTGAATGAGCAGTTCTTC. The encoded protein is CASSVSGGVNEQFF.

The chain links TRBV19 to TRBJ1-5; 10 nucleotides line up with TRBD1. CDR1 is LNHDA and CDR2 is SQIVND in the germline V gene (reference sequence). The V and J ends lost 6 bases and 4 bases, in that order; junction bases with no gene match: 3. This CDR3 region has 14 residues. The CDR3 protein is CASSRQGANQPQHF. The DNA of the CDR3 is TGTGCCAGTAGCCGACAGGGGGCTAATCAGCCCCAGCATTTT.

This clone showed up just a few times. V usage is TRBV19 and J usage is TRBJ1-5, with D possibly matching TRBD1 (5 bases). Germline V gene data show CDR1 as LNHDA and CDR2 as SQIVND (reference sequence). CDR3 length: 12 amino acids. Deletions cut 10 bases from V and 4 bases from J, with 11 bases between. Here the CDR3 reads CATRGPNQPQHF. In nucleotides, the CDR3 is TGTGCCACGCGGGGACCTAATCAGCCCCAGCATTTT.

The V and J genes are TRBV27 and TRBJ1-4, with TRBD1 matching 10 bases. Germline CDR1 is MNHEY and CDR2 is SMNVEV (reference sequence). The CDR3 sequence is 15 residues long. Trimming took 5 bases from V and 5 from J; bases not matched to a gene: 5. The CDR3 protein is CASSSWDRGNEKLFF. For the CDR3, the DNA is TGTGCCAGCAGTAGCTGGGACAGGGGAAATGAAAAACTGTTTTTT.

V and J are TRBV20-1 and TRBJ1-1; no clear D gene. CDR1 and CDR2 (germline): DFQATT, SNEGSKA (reference sequence). V lost 3 bases, J lost 3 bases, and 14 bases lay in between. CDR3 length: 14 residues. The DNA of the CDR3 is TGCAGTGCTAGTACCCAGCTGAGGGACACTGAAGCTTTCTTT. It specifies CSASTQLRDTEAFF.

The chain combines TRBV7-6 with TRBJ1-4; 8 nucleotides align to TRBD1. Trimming at V came to 5 bases and at J to 8 bases, leaving 7 bases not matched to a gene. From germline, CDR1 is SGHVS and CDR2 FNYEAQ. The CDR3 runs 14 residues. The chain's CDR3 is CASSNDRGAEKLFF. The DNA for the CDR3 is TGTGCCAGCAGCAACGACAGGGGCGCCGAAAAACTGTTTTTT.

The rearrangement uses TRBV10-3 and TRBJ2-3; 7 bases match TRBD1. Trimming took 10 bases from V and 2 from J; bases not matched to a gene: 9. CDR1 is ENHRY and CDR2 is SYGVKD in the germline V gene. This CDR3 is 14 amino acids long. Here the CDR3 reads CATAEGQITDTQYF. Here the CDR3 DNA reads TGTGCCACCGCCGAGGGACAGATCACAGATACGCAGTATTTT.

Comments on this clone: This sample includes further DNA sequences coding for the same CDR3. The chain carries TRBV18 and TRBJ1-2; D is possibly TRBD1 (6 bases). Germline V CDR1 and CDR2: KGHSH, LQKENI. This CDR3 contains 14 residues. The V and J ends lost 1 base and 2 bases respectively, with 8 bases between them. The CDR3 nucleotides are TGTGCCAGCTCACCACTGGACAGAAACTATGGCTACACCTTC. Protein sequence: CASSPLDRNYGYTF.

This chain connects TRBV2 to TRBJ2-7; weak D call: TRBD1 (5 bases). CDR1 and CDR2 (germline): SNHLY, FYNNEI. The CDR3 has 13 residues. The V and J ends lost 4 bases and 5 bases respectively, with 12 bases between them. CDR3 sequence: CASSGRDENEQYF. CDR3 DNA: TGTGCCAGCAGTGGCAGGGATGAGAACGAGCAGTACTTC.

The chain has TRBV11-3 and TRBJ2-1, with 10 bases lining up with TRBD2. Germline lookup yields CDR1 SGHNT and CDR2 YENEEA. The CDR3 runs to 17 residues. With 0 bases clipped from V and 9 bases from J, the junction kept 11 bases outside the gene matches. Here the CDR3 reads CASSLDQQRGGLGEQFF. In DNA, the CDR3 is TGTGCCAGCAGCTTAGATCAGCAGCGGGGGGGCCTTGGTGAGCAGTTCTTC.

The chain joins TRBV6-2 or TRBV6-3 to TRBJ2-7; tentatively, D is TRBD2 (6 bases). CDR3 size: 15 residues. The germline V gene has CDR1 MNHEY and CDR2 SVGEGT. Trimming stripped 3 bases from V and 6 bases from J, with 18 bases between. The CDR3 sequence is CASSYGGTSRGEQYF. CDR3 coding DNA: TGTGCCAGCAGTTATGGAGGGACCTCGAGGGGCGAGCAGTACTTC.